The 5 T cell receptor beta chains below were found in one sample sequenced in a study of OX40 agonist ivuxolimab in advanced cancers. Assay: immunoSEQ multiplex PCR; the TCRdb copy retains only in-frame clones and omits some. The sample has fewer than 80,000 clones, approximately 81% seen once. The sample here was CD4+ or CD8+ T cells sorted from blood, taken in a trial of the OX40 agonist ivuxolimab. Receptor source: an adult with an advanced solid tumor such as melanoma, head and neck, liver or kidney cancer.

Here the CDR3 reads CAWSGVVSDQPQHF. In DNA, the CDR3 is TGTGCCTGGAGTGGCGTGGTCTCGGATCAGCCCCAGCATTTT. The genes are TRBV30 and TRBJ1-5; D uncertain. V dropped 1 base and J dropped 5 bases, with 12 bases sitting between them. The CDR3 is 14 residues long. Germline V gene lookup returns CDR1 GTSNPN and CDR2 SVGIG (reference sequence).

This clone was seen a single time. J is TRBJ1-1 and V is TRBV10-3; D is uncertain. Deletions cut 1 base from V and 3 bases from J, with 6 bases between. CDR1 ENHRY and CDR2 SYGVKD come from the germline V gene. The CDR3 covers 13 residues. The CDR3 spells CAISELGYTEAFF. The CDR3 DNA reads as TGTGCCATCAGTGAGTTGGGGTACACTGAAGCTTTCTTT.

This clone was counted a few times. The chain has TRBV30 and TRBJ1-4; D is undetermined. V was pared by 5 bases and J by 7 bases, with 14 bases between. From germline, CDR1 is GTSNPN and CDR2 SVGIG (reference sequence). The CDR3 spans 13 residues. The CDR3 sequence: CAWALAGIEKLFF. For the CDR3, the DNA is TGTGCCTGGGCCCTCGCGGGGATTGAAAAACTGTTTTTT.

The V call is TRBV9, the J call TRBJ1-3; D is perhaps TRBD1 (6 bases). The length of the CDR3 is 16 residues. Deletions cut 2 bases from V and 4 bases from J, with 16 bases between. Germline V lookup: CDR1 SGDLS, CDR2 YYNGEE. This CDR3 reads CASSVAGVYSGNTIYF. The CDR3 DNA follows: TGTGCCAGCAGCGTGGCAGGGGTCTACTCGGGAAACACCATATATTTT.

This clone was picked up one time. The chain uses TRBV5-1 and TRBJ2-5; 11 bases are shared with TRBD2. The CDR3 runs 16 residues. The trim removed 4 bases at V and 7 bases at J, leaving 12 bases unmatched. Looked up from germline, CDR1 is SGHRS and CDR2 is YFSETQ. The CDR3 bases are TGCGCCAGCAGCCGAGAGACTAGCGGGAATGGTGTGACCCAGTACTTC. It codes for CASSRETSGNGVTQYF. The whole variable domain, remainder taken from reference TRBV5-1 and TRBJ2-5, is KAGVTQTPRYLIKTRGQQVTLSCSPISGHRSVSWYQQTPGQGLQFLFEYFSETQRNKGNFPGRFSGRQFSNSRSEMNVSTLELGDSALYLCASSRETSGNGVTQYFGPGTRLLVL.